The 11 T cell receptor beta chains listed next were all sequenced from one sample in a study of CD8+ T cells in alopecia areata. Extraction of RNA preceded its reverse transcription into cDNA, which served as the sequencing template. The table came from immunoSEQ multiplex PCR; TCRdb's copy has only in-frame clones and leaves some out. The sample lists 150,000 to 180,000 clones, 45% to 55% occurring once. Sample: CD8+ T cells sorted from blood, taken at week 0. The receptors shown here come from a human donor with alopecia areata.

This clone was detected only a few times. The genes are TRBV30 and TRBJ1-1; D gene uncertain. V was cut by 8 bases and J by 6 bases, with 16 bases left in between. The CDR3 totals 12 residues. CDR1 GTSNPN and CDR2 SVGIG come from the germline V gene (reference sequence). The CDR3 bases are TGTGCCGGATTTCTATCGACCCCTGAAGCTTTCTTT. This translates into CAGFLSTPEAFF.

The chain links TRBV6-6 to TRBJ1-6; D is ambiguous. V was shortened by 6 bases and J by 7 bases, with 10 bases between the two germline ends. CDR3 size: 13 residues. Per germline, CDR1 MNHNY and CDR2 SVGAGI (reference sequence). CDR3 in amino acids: CASSYTNNSPLHF. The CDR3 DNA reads TGTGCCAGCAGCTACACGAACAATTCACCCCTCCACTTT.

The CDR3 DNA reads as TGCAGCGTTGGACAGGGGGCGCGGGGCTACACCTTC. This encodes CSVGQGARGYTF. This rearrangement joins TRBV29-1 to TRBJ1-2; 10 nucleotides line up with TRBD1. Germline CDR1 and CDR2: SQVTM and ANQGSEA. J lost 8 bases, V lost 4 bases, and 4 bases had no gene match. This CDR3 spans 12 amino acids.

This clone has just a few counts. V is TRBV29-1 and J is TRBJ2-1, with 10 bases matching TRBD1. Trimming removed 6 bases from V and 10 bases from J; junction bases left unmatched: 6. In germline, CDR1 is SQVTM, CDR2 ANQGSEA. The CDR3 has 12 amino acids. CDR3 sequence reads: CSVGTGEIEQFF. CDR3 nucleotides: TGCAGCGTCGGGACAGGGGAAATCGAGCAGTTCTTC.

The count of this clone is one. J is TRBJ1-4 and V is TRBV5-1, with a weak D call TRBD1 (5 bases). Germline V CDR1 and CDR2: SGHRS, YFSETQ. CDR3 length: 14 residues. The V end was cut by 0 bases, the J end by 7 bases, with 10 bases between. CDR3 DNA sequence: TGCGCCAGCAGCTTGGTTCAGGGCGGTGAAAAACTGTTTTTT. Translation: CASSLVQGGEKLFF.

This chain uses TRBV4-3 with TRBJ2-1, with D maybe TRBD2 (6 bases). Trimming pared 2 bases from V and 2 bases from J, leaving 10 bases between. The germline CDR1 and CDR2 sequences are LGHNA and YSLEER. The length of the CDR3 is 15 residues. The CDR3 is CASSQRASAYNEQFF. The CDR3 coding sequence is TGCGCCAGCAGCCAAAGGGCTAGCGCCTACAATGAGCAGTTCTTC.

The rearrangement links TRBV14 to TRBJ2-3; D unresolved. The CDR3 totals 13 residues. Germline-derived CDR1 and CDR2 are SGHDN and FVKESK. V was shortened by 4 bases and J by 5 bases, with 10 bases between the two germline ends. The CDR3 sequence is CASSPTPLDTQYF. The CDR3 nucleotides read TGTGCCAGCAGCCCAACTCCGCTAGATACGCAGTATTTT.

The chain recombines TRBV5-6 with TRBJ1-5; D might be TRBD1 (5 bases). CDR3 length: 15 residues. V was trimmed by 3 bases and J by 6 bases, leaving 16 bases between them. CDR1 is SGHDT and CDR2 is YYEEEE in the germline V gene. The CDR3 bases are TGTGCCAGCAGCTCGGCAGGGATTGCTCGTCAGCCCCAGCATTTT. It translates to CASSSAGIARQPQHF.

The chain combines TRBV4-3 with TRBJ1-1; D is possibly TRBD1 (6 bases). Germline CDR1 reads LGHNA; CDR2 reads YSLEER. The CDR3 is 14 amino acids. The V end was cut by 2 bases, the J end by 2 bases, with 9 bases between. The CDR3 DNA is TGCGCCAGCAGCCAATCGACAGGCAACACTGAAGCTTTCTTT. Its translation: CASSQSTGNTEAFF.

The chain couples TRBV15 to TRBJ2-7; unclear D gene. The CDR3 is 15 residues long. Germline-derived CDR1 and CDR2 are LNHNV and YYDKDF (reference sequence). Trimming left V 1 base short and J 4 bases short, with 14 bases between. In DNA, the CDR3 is TGTGCCACCAGCAGAGGGACGGAGATGGGGTACGAGCAGTACTTC. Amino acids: CATSRGTEMGYEQYF.

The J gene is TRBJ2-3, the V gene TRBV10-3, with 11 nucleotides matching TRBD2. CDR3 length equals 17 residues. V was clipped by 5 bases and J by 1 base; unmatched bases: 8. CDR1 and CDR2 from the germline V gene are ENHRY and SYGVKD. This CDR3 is CAISTSGGPIGTDTQYF. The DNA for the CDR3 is TGTGCCATCAGTACTAGCGGGGGCCCGATCGGCACAGATACGCAGTATTTT.